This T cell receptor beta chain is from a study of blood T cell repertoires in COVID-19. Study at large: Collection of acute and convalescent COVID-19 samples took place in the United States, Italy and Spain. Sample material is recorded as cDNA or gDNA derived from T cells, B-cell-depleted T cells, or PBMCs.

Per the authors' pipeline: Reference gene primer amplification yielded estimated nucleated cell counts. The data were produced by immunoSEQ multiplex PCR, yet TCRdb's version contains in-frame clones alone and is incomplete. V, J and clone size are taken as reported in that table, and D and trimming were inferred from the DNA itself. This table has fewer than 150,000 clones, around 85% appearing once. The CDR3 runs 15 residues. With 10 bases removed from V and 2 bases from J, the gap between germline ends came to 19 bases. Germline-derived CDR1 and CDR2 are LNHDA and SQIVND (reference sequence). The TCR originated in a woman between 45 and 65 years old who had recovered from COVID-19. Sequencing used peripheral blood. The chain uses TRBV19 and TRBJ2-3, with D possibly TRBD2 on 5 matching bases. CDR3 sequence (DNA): TGTGCCACCAAGGACTTTACGAAGATCACAGATACGCAGTATTTT. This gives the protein CATKDFTKITDTQYF.